Listed here are 8 T cell receptor beta chains from one sample, sequenced in a study of cytomegalovirus exposure and HLA in healthy donors. The PCR ran on 60 Vbeta and 13 Jbeta primers. Clones were sequenced by immunoSEQ multiplex PCR, and TCRdb holds only the in-frame ones, with some missing. The data hold 95,000 to 150,000 clones, with approximately 15% observed a single time. The specimen was PBMCs. These receptors came from a woman aged 18-29 years in good health and CMV-seronegative.

This clone was detected only a few times. The gene calls are TRBV7-2 and TRBJ1-4; 11 nucleotides match TRBD1. V lost 5 bases, J lost 8 bases, and 4 bases stayed unmatched. The germline V gene encodes CDR1 SGHTA and CDR2 FQGNSA. CDR3 length: 14 amino acids. In DNA form, the CDR3 reads TGTGCCAGCAGCCAGGACAGGGGGCAAGAAAAACTGTTTTTT. This sequence encodes CASSQDRGQEKLFF. The full variable domain, with the rest looked up from reference TRBV7-2 and TRBJ1-4, is GAGVSQSPSNKVTEKGKDVELRCDPISGHTALYWYRQSLGQGLEFLIYFQGNSAPDKSGLPSDRFSAERTGGSVSTLTIQRTQQEDSAVYLCASSQDRGQEKLFFGSGTQLSVL.

This clone was observed at least ten times. CDR3 bases: TGTGCCAGCAGCTTATCCCCTTTGACCGGGACTAGCGGGGCTAGCGCAGATACGCAGTATTTT. Protein product: CASSLSPLTGTSGASADTQYF. V gene TRBV7-6 combines with J gene TRBJ2-3, with TRBD2 matching over 13 bases. This CDR3 contains 21 residues. The J segment lost 4 bases and the V segment lost 2 bases, leaving 18 bases of the junction unmatched. Germline V gives CDR1 SGHVS, CDR2 FNYEAQ. Using reference TRBV7-6 and TRBJ2-3 for the parts outside the CDR3, the full variable domain is GAGVSQSPRYKVTKRGQDVALRCDPISGHVSLYWYRQALGQGPEFLTYFNYEAQQDKSGLPNDRFSAERPEGSISTLTIQRTEQRDSAMYRCASSLSPLTGTSGASADTQYFGPGTRLTVL.

This rearrangement joins TRBV19 to TRBJ1-5, with 12 positions matching TRBD1. The CDR3 consists of 15 residues. Germline loops: CDR1 LNHDA, CDR2 SQIVND (reference sequence). After removal of 3 bases from V and 6 bases from J, the junction contained 3 bases not matched to a gene. CDR3 in amino acids: CASSIGTGGGQPQHF. In DNA form, the CDR3 reads TGTGCCAGTAGTATTGGGACAGGGGGCGGTCAGCCCCAGCATTTT. Variable domain in full (rest from reference TRBV19 and TRBJ1-5): DGGITQSPKYLFRKEGQNVTLSCEQNLNHDAMYWYRQDPGQGLRLIYYSQIVNDFQKGDIAEGYSVSREKKESFPLTVTSAQKNPTAFYLCASSIGTGGGQPQHFGDGTRLSIL.

V gene TRBV29-1 combines with J gene TRBJ2-3; tentative D call: TRBD2 (5 bases). V was cut by 6 bases and J by 0 bases, with 7 bases left in between. This CDR3 comprises 12 residues. Germline-derived CDR1 and CDR2 are SQVTM and ANQGSEA. The CDR3 protein is CSVAESTDTQYF. The CDR3 coding sequence is TGCAGCGTAGCGGAGAGCACAGATACGCAGTATTTT.

This clone was found a few times. The V and J genes are TRBV5-4 and TRBJ2-7; 9 nucleotides match TRBD1. CDR1 SGHNT and CDR2 YYREEE come from the germline V gene (reference sequence). V lost 4 bases to trimming and J lost 3 bases; unmatched junction nucleotides: 11. This CDR3 is 16 amino acids long. The CDR3 region is CASSAGWGQGIYEQYF. CDR3 in DNA: TGTGCCAGCAGCGCTGGTTGGGGACAGGGAATCTACGAGCAGTACTTC.

In its sample, this clone was seen a few times. The chain is built from TRBV5-1 and TRBJ2-1, with 10 nucleotides matching TRBD2. The length of the CDR3 is 16 residues. V shed 3 bases, J shed 9 bases, and the junction held 12 bases outside the gene matches. Germline-derived CDR1 and CDR2 are SGHRS and YFSETQ. The CDR3 sequence: CASSWDSGRGLGEQFF. CDR3 DNA sequence: TGCGCCAGCAGCTGGGACAGCGGGAGGGGCCTGGGTGAGCAGTTCTTC.

This clone was seen a handful of times. This chain links TRBV5-1 with TRBJ1-1, with 8 bases fitting TRBD1. The junction had 2 bases not matched to a gene; V was cut back by 4 bases and J by 3 bases. Germline assignment: CDR1 SGHRS and CDR2 YFSETQ. This CDR3 comprises 13 residues. CDR3: CASSADRDTEAFF. CDR3 sequence (DNA): TGCGCCAGCAGCGCGGACAGGGACACTGAAGCTTTCTTT.

The rearrangement uses TRBV7-2 and TRBJ1-2, with D possibly being TRBD1 (6 bases). The CDR3 has 12 amino acids. Germline CDR1 reads SGHTA; CDR2 reads FQGNSA. V was trimmed by 7 bases and J by 6 bases, leaving 12 bases between them. Here the CDR3 reads CASNQGIDGYTF. CDR3 DNA: TGTGCCAGCAACCAGGGGATCGATGGCTACACCTTC.